This record covers a single T cell receptor beta chain. What it binds is unknown. The identical CDR3 is also encoded by other nucleotide sequences in the sample. This record belongs to a study of shared clonotypes between healthy human individuals. Study conclusions and caveats: Clonotypes shared by all four sorted-subset donors had higher generation probabilities than non-shared clonotypes.

Data came from immunoSEQ multiplex PCR; TCRdb stores just in-frame clones and leaves some out. The repertoire holds roughly 2.4 million clones, with about 94% as singletons. Germline V gene data show CDR1 as MNHNY and CDR2 as SVGAGI (reference sequence). The trim removed 5 bases at V and 2 bases at J, leaving 4 bases unmatched. The CDR3 covers 14 residues. V and J are TRBV6-6 and TRBJ2-7, with 9 bases matching TRBD1. Sequenced material: naive CD4+ T cells sorted from blood. The subset was: CD45RA+ positively selected. The origin of this receptor is a man younger than 30 in good health. This CDR3 is CASSGTGWAYEQYF. The CDR3 DNA follows: TGTGCCAGCAGTGGGACAGGGTGGGCCTACGAGCAGTACTTC.